The following is a T cell receptor (beta chain) sequence with its context. No antigen is known for it. This specimen belongs to a study of cytomegalovirus exposure and HLA in healthy donors. Overall study: Around 80 million unique TCR sequences came from HLA-typed donors in an early release.

A multiplex PCR was run with 60 Vbeta primers and 13 Jbeta primers. Assay used: immunoSEQ multiplex PCR; TCRdb lists only in-frame clones, some missing. The sample contains about 160,000 clones, more than 60% of which appear only once. General study findings and limits: Sequencing artifact likely explains a cluster of highly shared sequence variants. Cytomegalovirus-associated status was assigned to 164 TCR beta chains. In vitro testing confirmed a few CMV-associated chains as specific for CMV antigens.

V was clipped by 4 bases and J by 0 bases; unmatched bases: 3. The CDR3 has 16 residues. Per the germline V gene, CDR1 is SGHNT and CDR2 is YYREEE (reference sequence). The receptor comes from a man in his forties in good health and CMV-seronegative. Material for sequencing was PBMCs. The rearrangement links TRBV5-4 to TRBJ1-4, with 10 bases that match TRBD1. The CDR3: CASSPGQGATNEKLFF. The DNA of the CDR3 is TGTGCCAGCAGCCCAGGACAGGGGGCAACTAATGAAAAACTGTTTTTT.